The 20 T cell receptor beta chains in this list originate from one sample, sequenced in a study of T cell responses to AZD1222 COVID-19 vaccine. Some clones are missing from TCRdb's copy, which holds only in-frame ones; the method was immunoSEQ multiplex PCR. The sample has about 110,000 clones, more than 70% seen once. The sequencing here drew on peripheral blood, taken on day 0 of MenACWY control vaccination. These receptors were obtained from an adult in good health.

This clone was picked up a small number of times. The CDR3 reads CASSPQGQGNQPQHF. CDR3 coding DNA: TGTGCCAGCTCACCACAGGGGCAGGGAAATCAGCCCCAGCATTTT. The chain uses TRBV18 and TRBJ1-5; D possibly corresponds to TRBD1 (5 bases). V lost 1 base and J lost 4, with 11 bases in between. CDR1 is KGHSH and CDR2 is LQKENI in the germline V gene. This CDR3 region has 15 residues.

V usage is TRBV25-1 and J usage is TRBJ2-5, with 11 bases matching TRBD2. CDR3 size: 18 residues. The germline V gene encodes CDR1 MGHDK and CDR2 SYGVNS. V gave up 8 bases and J gave up 0 bases; unmatched junction bases: 14. The DNA for the CDR3 is TGTGCCAGCCGAGGGGTACCGGGACTAGCGGACTACCAAGAGACCCAGTACTTC. Amino acids: CASRGVPGLADYQETQYF.

V is TRBV11-2 and J is TRBJ2-7; unclear D gene. The CDR3 has 12 amino acids. Trimming pared 6 bases from V and 2 bases from J, leaving 8 bases between. The germline V gene encodes CDR1 SGHAT and CDR2 FQNNGV. In DNA, the CDR3 is TGTGCCAGCAGTAGTACCCCCTACGAGCAGTACTTC. It codes for CASSSTPYEQYF.

The CDR3 loop is CSSEHPYGYNEQFF. The DNA of the CDR3 is TGCAGCTCTGAACACCCTTATGGCTACAATGAGCAGTTCTTC. V gene TRBV29-1 combines with J gene TRBJ2-1; D ambiguous. V was pared by 8 bases and J by 3 bases, with 17 bases between. The CDR3 has 14 amino acids. Germline V gene lookup returns CDR1 SQVTM and CDR2 ANQGSEA.

J is TRBJ2-7 and V is TRBV11-2, with TRBD1 matching 7 bases. CDR3 length: 16 amino acids. The V gene end was trimmed by 1 base and the J gene end by 0 bases; junction bases not matched to a gene: 6. Germline V gene data show CDR1 as SGHAT and CDR2 as FQNNGV. In DNA, the CDR3 is TGTGCCAGCAGCTTAGCAGCACAGGGGCTCTCCTACGAGCAGTACTTC. Its protein product is CASSLAAQGLSYEQYF. Full variable domain (rest looked up from reference TRBV11-2 and TRBJ2-7): EAGVAQSPRYKIIEKRQSVAFWCNPISGHATLYWYQQILGQGPKLLIQFQNNGVVDDSQLPKDRFSAERLKGVDSTLKIQPAKLEDSAVYLCASSLAAQGLSYEQYFGPGTRLTVT.

The V call is TRBV4-3, the J call TRBJ1-4; D remains unclear. V lost 0 bases and J lost 5, with 10 bases in between. The germline V gene has CDR1 LGHNA and CDR2 YSLEER. This CDR3 is 15 amino acids long. In DNA form, the CDR3 reads TGCGCCAGCAGCCAAGATGAGTCGAACAATGAAAAACTGTTTTTT. This sequence encodes CASSQDESNNEKLFF.

This clone occurred a few times. This sample includes further DNA sequences coding for the same CDR3. The rearrangement joins TRBV5-4 to TRBJ1-2; perhaps TRBD1 as D (6 bases). Germline V gives CDR1 SGHNT, CDR2 YYREEE (reference sequence). V lost 2 bases to trimming and J lost 0 bases, with 8 bases between them. The CDR3 contains 14 residues. The CDR3 here is CASSLQGTNYGYTF. The CDR3 bases are TGTGCCAGCAGCTTACAGGGAACTAACTATGGCTACACCTTC.

V gene TRBV7-9 combines with J gene TRBJ2-7; no clear D gene. Trimming left V 1 base short and J 2 bases short, with 15 bases between. Germline V gene sequence: CDR1 SEHNR, CDR2 FQNEAQ (reference sequence). The CDR3 has 16 amino acids. The CDR3 is CASSLEGQAFTYEQYF. The CDR3 DNA is TGTGCCAGCAGCTTAGAGGGTCAGGCATTTACCTACGAGCAGTACTTC.

The genes are TRBV19 and TRBJ2-3; D is unresolved. Deletions cut 8 bases from V and 2 bases from J, with 11 bases between. The CDR3 has 13 amino acids. From germline, CDR1 is LNHDA and CDR2 SQIVND (reference sequence). The CDR3 region has the DNA TGTGCCAGTCGAGACAAGATCACAGATACGCAGTATTTT. It yields the protein CASRDKITDTQYF.

The chain couples TRBV6-6 to TRBJ2-1, with a weak D call TRBD2 (6 bases). This CDR3 is 12 amino acids long. Trimming took off 5 bases at V and 5 bases at J, with 7 bases between the two ends. Germline CDR1 and CDR2: MNHNY and SVGAGI (reference sequence). CDR3 DNA sequence: TGTGCCAGCAGTAGACTAGACAATGAGCAGTTCTTC. This gives the protein CASSRLDNEQFF.

CDR3: CASTTQGSNQPQHF. CDR3 coding DNA: TGTGCCAGCACCACACAGGGTAGCAATCAGCCCCAGCATTTT. The chain uses TRBV6-4 and TRBJ1-5, with D perhaps matching TRBD1 (6 bases). The CDR3 totals 14 residues. The V and J ends lost 7 bases and 0 bases respectively, with 10 bases between them. CDR1 is MRHNA, CDR2 SNTAGT, per germline.

This chain connects TRBV6-1 to TRBJ1-5; 7 bases agree with TRBD1. Germline CDR1 MNHNS, CDR2 SASEGT. Germline trimming cut 1 base from V and 2 bases from J; bases unmatched to any gene: 8. The length of the CDR3 is 17 residues. The CDR3 DNA is TGTGCCAGCAGTGAAGGCAGAGGGACAGTTGGCAATCAGCCCCAGCATTTT. Its protein is CASSEGRGTVGNQPQHF.

This chain joins TRBV5-1 and TRBJ2-3; D unclear. Germline V CDR1 and CDR2: SGHRS, YFSETQ. CDR3 length: 14 amino acids. The V end lost 4 bases, the J end lost 1 base, and 10 bases lay between the germline ends. The CDR3 sequence is CASSLNPGTDTQYF. The DNA for the CDR3 is TGCGCCAGCAGCCTGAACCCGGGCACAGATACGCAGTATTTT.

This sequence joins TRBV6-5 and TRBJ2-7, with D hard to call. V lost 7 bases and J lost 3, with 7 bases in between. The length of the CDR3 is 11 residues. In germline, CDR1 is MNHEY, CDR2 SVGAGI. CDR3 sequence: CASTGFYEQYF. Here the CDR3 DNA reads TGTGCCAGCACAGGTTTCTACGAGCAGTACTTC.

The V and J genes are TRBV20-1 and TRBJ1-5; 8 nucleotides line up with TRBD1. Looked up from germline, CDR1 is DFQATT and CDR2 is SNEGSKA (reference sequence). Trimming removed 3 bases from V and 2 bases from J; junction bases left unmatched: 6. There are 15 residues in the CDR3. CDR3: CSASSGGGGNQPQHF. The CDR3 DNA reads TGCAGTGCTAGTTCAGGGGGCGGCGGCAATCAGCCCCAGCATTTT.

V gene TRBV5-4 combines with J gene TRBJ2-5, with TRBD2 matching 7 bases. Trimming took 4 bases from V and 7 from J; bases not matched to a gene: 13. This CDR3 has 15 residues. From germline, CDR1 is SGHNT and CDR2 YYREEE (reference sequence). The DNA of the CDR3 is TGTGCCAGCAGCCCCGGGCTAGCGGTTGGCGGGACCCAGTACTTC. Its protein product is CASSPGLAVGGTQYF. Together with reference TRBV5-4 and TRBJ2-5, the CDR3 gives the full variable domain: ETGVTQSPTHLIKTRGQQVTLRCSSQSGHNTVSWYQQALGQGPQFIFQYYREEENGRGNFPPRFSGLQFPNYSSELNVNALELDDSALYLCASSPGLAVGGTQYFGPGTRLLVL.

The chain joins TRBV7-9 to TRBJ2-1; a weak D match, TRBD1 (6 bases). CDR1 is SEHNR, CDR2 FQNEAQ, per germline (reference sequence). Trimming shortened V by 5 bases and J by 4 bases, and 9 bases separated the two germline ends. The CDR3 spans 13 residues. CDR3 bases: TGTGCCAGCAGCACCCAGGGGTACAATGAGCAGTTCTTC. Translating gives CASSTQGYNEQFF.

The rearrangement joins TRBV20-1 to TRBJ2-1; unclear D gene. In germline, CDR1 is DFQATT, CDR2 SNEGSKA (reference sequence). Trimming removed 7 bases from V and 7 bases from J, with 5 bases in between. CDR3 length: 9 amino acids. This CDR3 is CSVSNEQFF. Here the CDR3 DNA reads TGCAGTGTTTCAAATGAGCAGTTCTTC.

The V call is TRBV5-4, the J call TRBJ1-1; D is undetermined. The CDR3 totals 12 residues. Per germline, CDR1 SGHNT and CDR2 YYREEE (reference sequence). The V end lost 1 base, the J end lost 7 bases, and 8 bases lay between the germline ends. The CDR3 here is CASSLPQFEAFF. CDR3 bases: TGTGCCAGCAGCTTGCCACAGTTTGAAGCTTTCTTT.

This chain joins TRBV5-1 and TRBJ2-7; a weak D match, TRBD1 (5 bases). Trimming stripped 4 bases from V and 1 base from J, with 9 bases between. The CDR3 is 13 amino acids. Germline V gene lookup returns CDR1 SGHRS and CDR2 YFSETQ. CDR3 region: CASSPDSSYEQYF. CDR3 coding DNA: TGCGCCAGCAGCCCCGACAGTTCCTACGAGCAGTACTTC.